This is a list of T cell receptor beta chains from one sample in a study of human T cells and chemical hapten exposure. MiXCR, run by TCRdb on the RACE reads, gives a single entry per CDR3 protein. The table lists about 52,000 distinct CDR3 sequences, roughly 9.5% of them singletons. The specimen comprised whole blood, sampled in connection with sensitization to the hapten diphenylcyclopropenone (DPC). The receptor source for this set is a woman aged 40 to 55 with alopecia areata. Some clones in this sample may be carry-over from other donors' samples. The CDR3 runs from the conserved cysteine through the conserved F or W. A D gene is named only where the DNA matches it firmly. Only some rows state a clone size, as once, few, many or a class for expanded clones.

J,D,size,V,CDR3,DNA
TRBJ1-1,.,.,TRBV20-1,CSVPWGSRVYTEAFF,TGCAGCGTCCCCTGGGGCAGCAGGGTGTACACTGAAGCTTTCTTT
TRBJ2-5,.,few,TRBV12-3/TRBV12-4,CASSLPGLSETQYF,TGTGCCAGCAGTTTGCCGGGTCTGAGCGAGACCCAGTACTTC
TRBJ2-1,.,many,TRBV7-9,CAGEVGGNEQFF,TGTGCCGGCGAGGTGGGGGGCAATGAGCAGTTCTTC
TRBJ1-2,.,few,TRBV6-1,CASSETGLYGYTF,TGTGCCAGCAGTGAGACAGGCCTCTATGGCTACACCTTC
TRBJ2-2,.,.,TRBV7-7,CASSSLGGELFF,TGTGCCAGCAGCTCCTTGGGCGGGGAGCTGTTTTTT
TRBJ2-1,.,many,TRBV20-1,CSARDGGRPYNEQFF,TGCAGTGCTAGAGATGGAGGTCGTCCCTACAATGAGCAGTTCTTC
TRBJ1-1,TRBD1,few,TRBV2,CASTLDRGPYEAFF,TGTGCCAGCACCCTAGACAGGGGACCTTATGAAGCTTTCTTT
TRBJ2-3,.,.,TRBV9,CASSEITDTQYF,TGTGCCAGCAGCGAGATCACAGATACGCAGTATTTT
TRBJ2-3,.,.,TRBV4-1,CASSPDTSADTQYF,TGCGCCAGCAGCCCCGACACCAGCGCAGATACGCAGTATTTT
TRBJ2-3,TRBD2,few,TRBV4-2,CASSQEGTGGASDTQYF,TGTGCCAGCAGCCAAGAGGGCACCGGGGGGGCATCAGATACGCAGTATTTT
TRBJ2-4,TRBD1,few,TRBV27,CASRSRDRGRVAKNIQYF,TGTGCCAGCCGCTCGCGGGACAGGGGGCGCGTGGCCAAAAACATTCAGTACTTC
TRBJ2-7,.,many,TRBV27,CASRASSYEQYF,TGTGCCAGCAGGGCCAGCTCCTACGAGCAGTACTTC
TRBJ1-6,TRBD1,.,TRBV30,CAWSSGTGNSPLHF,TGTGCCTGGAGTTCCGGGACAGGGAACTCACCCCTCCACTTT
TRBJ1-2,TRBD1,.,TRBV18,CASSQTTGVNYGYTF,TGTGCCAGCTCACAAACAACAGGGGTAAACTATGGCTACACCTTC
TRBJ2-2,.,many,TRBV7-7,CASSSLDSYVTNTGELFF,TGTGCCAGCAGCTCCCTGGACAGCTATGTGACGAACACCGGGGAGCTGTTTTTT
TRBJ2-7,TRBD1,.,TRBV15,CATSRGTVYEQYF,TGTGCCACCAGCAGGGGGACAGTCTACGAGCAGTACTTC
TRBJ2-7,TRBD1,many,TRBV20-1,CSASRDRDTVEQYF,TGCAGTGCTAGTCGGGACAGGGACACCGTCGAGCAGTACTTC
TRBJ1-2,.,few,TRBV30,CAWTPGHPEGYTF,TGTGCCTGGACCCCTGGTCACCCTGAGGGCTACACCTTC
TRBJ1-6,.,many,TRBV5-5,CASSLSPYNSPLHF,TGTGCCAGCAGCTTGAGCCCCTATAATTCACCCCTCCACTTT
TRBJ2-3,TRBD2,few,TRBV20-1,CSARRGASTDTQYF,TGCAGTGCTAGGCGGGGGGCTAGCACAGATACGCAGTATTTT
TRBJ2-7,.,.,TRBV7-2,CASSPRRKGGLSYEQYF,TGTGCCAGCAGCCCCCGAAGGAAGGGGGGGCTGTCCTACGAGCAGTACTTC
TRBJ1-2,.,few,TRBV28,CASSTNLYGYTF,TGTGCCAGCAGTACGAACCTCTATGGCTACACCTTC
TRBJ2-3,.,.,TRBV6-2/TRBV6-3,CASSRTSTDTQYF,TGTGCCAGCAGCCGCACAAGCACAGATACGCAGTATTTT
TRBJ2-1,TRBD2,few,TRBV4-2,CASSQAGTSGGAGQFF,TGTGCCAGCAGCCAAGCCGGGACTAGCGGGGGGGCAGGGCAGTTCTTC
TRBJ1-2,.,few,TRBV18,CASSPKGDYGYTF,TGTGCCAGCTCACCAAAGGGGGACTATGGCTACACCTTC
TRBJ1-5,.,few,TRBV7-3,CASSPGVRDSQPQHF,TGTGCCAGCAGCCCCGGGGTGAGGGATAGTCAGCCCCAGCATTTT
TRBJ1-4,.,few,TRBV28,CASSSNNEKLFF,TGTGCCAGCAGTTCTAATAATGAAAAACTGTTTTTT
TRBJ1-5,.,few,TRBV19,CASTTSREQPQHF,TGTGCCAGTACCACATCAAGGGAACAGCCCCAGCATTTT
TRBJ2-1,.,many,TRBV6-4,CASSAEVGWNEQFF,TGTGCCAGCAGTGCGGAGGTGGGGTGGAATGAGCAGTTCTTC
TRBJ2-1,.,many,TRBV2,CASSEELGLSEQFF,TGTGCCAGCAGTGAGGAGCTGGGCTTAAGTGAGCAGTTCTTC
TRBJ1-1,.,few,TRBV9,CASSRDGRTEAFF,TGTGCCAGCAGTAGAGACGGTCGGACTGAAGCTTTCTTT
TRBJ2-1,TRBD2,many,TRBV2,CASSEQAGGSNEQFF,TGTGCCAGCAGTGAACAAGCGGGGGGGTCCAATGAGCAGTTCTTC
TRBJ2-3,.,.,TRBV19,CASRKSRGGTDTQYF,TGTGCCAGTAGAAAGTCTAGGGGTGGCACAGATACGCAGTATTTT
TRBJ2-7,.,.,TRBV12-3/TRBV12-4,CASSFSGIYEQYF,TGTGCCAGCAGTTTCTCTGGAATCTACGAGCAGTACTTC
TRBJ2-7,.,few,TRBV20-1,CSARDNYEQYF,TGCAGTGCTAGGGACAACTACGAGCAGTACTTC
TRBJ2-7,.,.,TRBV12-3/TRBV12-4,CASTGNQVDEQYF,TGTGCCAGTACAGGGAACCAGGTCGACGAGCAGTACTTC
TRBJ1-3,.,.,TRBV7-9,CASQIGRSGNTIYF,TGTGCCAGCCAAATCGGACGCTCTGGAAACACCATATATTTT
TRBJ1-1,TRBD1,.,TRBV11-2,CASRVGQGSEAFF,TGTGCCAGCAGGGTAGGACAGGGCTCGGAAGCTTTCTTT
TRBJ2-2,.,many,TRBV5-1,CASSFTGESGELFF,TGCGCCAGCAGCTTCACCGGAGAGAGCGGGGAGCTGTTTTTT
TRBJ1-3,.,few,TRBV5-6,CASSFPRSAGNLRNTIYF,TGTGCCAGCAGCTTTCCCCGTTCGGCAGGGAACTTGAGAAACACCATATATTTT
TRBJ1-4,.,few,TRBV5-6,CASSLGGGEKLFF,TGTGCCAGCAGCTTGGGCGGAGGTGAAAAACTGTTTTTT
TRBJ1-6,.,.,TRBV11-2,CASSLVQADSPLHF,TGTGCCAGCAGCTTAGTCCAGGCGGATTCACCCCTCCACTTT
TRBJ2-1,TRBD1,many,TRBV29-1,CSSPGTGFYNEQFF,TGCAGCTCACCGGGGACAGGATTCTACAATGAGCAGTTCTTC
TRBJ1-2,TRBD1,few,TRBV6-5,CASRDRRYGYTF,TGTGCCAGCCGGGACAGGCGCTATGGCTACACCTTC
TRBJ2-1,TRBD2,few,TRBV5-4,CASSAPGGGAHNEQFF,TGTGCCAGCAGCGCGCCGGGCGGGGGGGCCCACAATGAGCAGTTCTTC